The T cell receptor beta chain described here comes from a study of CD8+ T cells in alopecia areata. Extracted from the samples, RNA was reverse transcribed into cDNA to serve as the sequencing template. Data came from immunoSEQ multiplex PCR; TCRdb stores just in-frame clones and leaves some out. The sample includes 90,000 to 120,000 clones, about 60% seen only once; the top ten take roughly 25%. Peripheral blood, together with lesional scalp punch biopsies, was collected from alopecia areata patients. V was pared by 6 bases and J by 4 bases, with 7 bases of the junction left unmatched. Germline V gives CDR1 MNHEY, CDR2 SMNVEV (reference sequence). There are 14 residues in the CDR3. This clone was seen more than once but under ten times. Antigen unknown. Overall study findings and caveats: The study found TCR sharing across patients less clear than in mice, possibly for HLA reasons.

The TCR originated in a human donor with alopecia areata. This chain connects TRBV27 to TRBJ2-7; 9 nucleotides agree with TRBD1. What was sequenced was NKG2D-low CD8+ T cells sorted from blood. For the CDR3, the DNA is TGTGCCAGCAGGATCGGGACAGGGCTGTACGAGCAGTACTTC. It specifies CASRIGTGLYEQYF.